A selection of T cell receptor beta chains follows, all from one sample in a study of memory CD8 T cells in hepatitis C reinfection. Clones were read by immunoSEQ multiplex PCR, and TCRdb kept only the in-frame ones, dropping some. Of tens of thousands of clones listed, roughly 89% are singletons. The sample taken for sequencing was naive CD8+ T cells sorted from blood. These receptor sequences come from a man aged 18-30 years with hepatitis C virus infection. Each CDR3 is given with its conserved first and last residue. A D gene is named only where the DNA matches it firmly. A clone size is listed for some rows: how often the clone was seen (once, few, many), or a class if it is expanded.

D gene: NA
clone size: NA
V gene: TRBV7-6
J gene: TRBJ2-3
CDR3 DNA: TGTGCCAGCAGCGGAGGGGCAGGGTGGGGCACAGATACGCAGTATTTT
CDR3 protein: CASSGGAGWGTDTQYF

D gene: TRBD2
clone size: NA
V gene: TRBV9
J gene: TRBJ2-3
CDR3 DNA: TGTGCCAGCAGCCCATTAGCGGGAGGAGACACAGATACGCAGTATTTT
CDR3 protein: CASSPLAGGDTDTQYF

D gene: TRBD1
clone size: NA
V gene: TRBV28
J gene: TRBJ1-5
CDR3 DNA: TGTGCCAGCAGCTGGACAGGGAGTCTTGGCAATCAGCCCCAGCATTTT
CDR3 protein: CASSWTGSLGNQPQHF

D gene: TRBD1
clone size: once
V gene: TRBV6-1
J gene: TRBJ1-5
CDR3 DNA: TGTGCCAGCAGTTCGAGGACAGGGTGGCATCAGCCCCAGCATTTT
CDR3 protein: CASSSRTGWHQPQHF

D gene: TRBD1
clone size: NA
V gene: TRBV13
J gene: TRBJ1-1
CDR3 DNA: TGTGCCAGCAGCCCTGACGGGACAGGAAATACTGAAGCTTTCTTT
CDR3 protein: CASSPDGTGNTEAFF

D gene: TRBD1
clone size: NA
V gene: TRBV19
J gene: TRBJ1-1
CDR3 DNA: TGCGCCAGTAGTATAGGGGACAGGGGGAACACTGAAGCTTTCTTT
CDR3 protein: CASSIGDRGNTEAFF

D gene: NA
clone size: NA
V gene: TRBV15
J gene: TRBJ2-1
CDR3 DNA: TGTGCCACCACCAGCCCGATACTTCAAGATGAGCAGTTCTTC
CDR3 protein: CATTSPILQDEQFF

D gene: TRBD2
clone size: NA
V gene: TRBV11-2
J gene: TRBJ2-3
CDR3 DNA: TGTGCCAGCAGCTTAGATCTTTGGGGGAGGGCAGGGGATACGCAGTATTTT
CDR3 protein: CASSLDLWGRAGDTQYF

D gene: NA
clone size: NA
V gene: TRBV6-1
J gene: TRBJ2-7
CDR3 DNA: TGTGCCAGCAGTTCCAAGGGGTACGAGCAGTACTTC
CDR3 protein: CASSSKGYEQYF

D gene: NA
clone size: NA
V gene: TRBV7-6
J gene: TRBJ2-4
CDR3 DNA: TGTGCCAGCATATCTCAGTACTTC
CDR3 protein: CASISQYF

D gene: TRBD2
clone size: NA
V gene: TRBV29-1
J gene: TRBJ2-5
CDR3 DNA: TGCAGCGTTGAAGGACTAGCGGGAGAAGAGACCCAGTACTTC
CDR3 protein: CSVEGLAGEETQYF

D gene: NA
clone size: NA
V gene: TRBV21-1
J gene: TRBJ2-2
CDR3 DNA: TGTGCCAGCAGCAAAGAGATATGGGGGCTGCGAACCGGGGAGCTGCGAACCGGGGAGCTGTTTTTT
CDR3 protein: CASSKEIWGLRTGELRTGELFF

D gene: TRBD2
clone size: NA
V gene: TRBV5-4
J gene: TRBJ2-1
CDR3 DNA: TGTGCCAGCAGCTTGGAGACGGGGGGGCCGGGAAATGAGCAGTTCTTC
CDR3 protein: CASSLETGGPGNEQFF

D gene: TRBD2
clone size: NA
V gene: TRBV28
J gene: TRBJ2-7
CDR3 DNA: TGTGCCAGCAACCGACGGGGGGGGTTACCCGACTACGAGCAGTACTTC
CDR3 protein: CASNRRGGLPDYEQYF

D gene: TRBD1
clone size: NA
V gene: TRBV28
J gene: TRBJ2-7
CDR3 DNA: TGTGCCAGCAGTTTTAGGACAGGGCCCCGATCGTACGAGCAGTACTTC
CDR3 protein: CASSFRTGPRSYEQYF

D gene: NA
clone size: NA
V gene: TRBV7-9
J gene: TRBJ2-5
CDR3 DNA: TGTGCCAGCAGCTTACCAGGGGTGGGGGCCCAGTACTTC
CDR3 protein: CASSLPGVGAQYF

D gene: TRBD2
clone size: NA
V gene: TRBV11-2
J gene: TRBJ2-4
CDR3 DNA: TGTGCCAGCAGCTTAGGGCTAGCGGGAGGGCCTGCCAAAAACATTCAGTACTTC
CDR3 protein: CASSLGLAGGPAKNIQYF

D gene: TRBD2
clone size: NA
V gene: TRBV6-5
J gene: TRBJ2-1
CDR3 DNA: TGTGCCAGCAGAAGCGGGAGCTTCGATGAGCAGTTCTTC
CDR3 protein: CASRSGSFDEQFF

D gene: NA
clone size: NA
V gene: TRBV2
J gene: TRBJ2-2
CDR3 DNA: TGTGCCAGCAGCGTCCTGAACACCGGGGAGCTGTTTTTT
CDR3 protein: CASSVLNTGELFF

D gene: NA
clone size: NA
V gene: TRBV5-1
J gene: TRBJ2-2
CDR3 DNA: TGCGCCAGCAGCTCCAGGGGTTTCACGAACACCGGGGAGCTGTTTTTT
CDR3 protein: CASSSRGFTNTGELFF

D gene: TRBD2
clone size: once
V gene: TRBV28
J gene: TRBJ2-7
CDR3 DNA: TGTGCCAGCAGTTTACCACTAGCGGGCCCCTCCTACGAGCAGTACTTC
CDR3 protein: CASSLPLAGPSYEQYF

D gene: TRBD2
clone size: NA
V gene: TRBV10-2
J gene: TRBJ2-3
CDR3 DNA: TGCGCCAGCAGTGATACTGTTGTCCCGGGACTACGAGAGGATACGCAGTATTTT
CDR3 protein: CASSDTVVPGLREDTQYF

D gene: TRBD2
clone size: NA
V gene: TRBV19
J gene: TRBJ2-1
CDR3 DNA: TGTGCCAGTAGTATAGTGTGGGGACTAGCGGGCCCAAGCTCCTACAATGAGCAGTTCTTC
CDR3 protein: CASSIVWGLAGPSSYNEQFF

D gene: TRBD2
clone size: NA
V gene: TRBV27
J gene: TRBJ2-5
CDR3 DNA: TGTGCCAGCAGTCCGGGACTAGCGGGGGGGCCGGAGACCCAGTACTTC
CDR3 protein: CASSPGLAGGPETQYF

D gene: NA
clone size: NA
V gene: TRBV28
J gene: TRBJ1-5
CDR3 DNA: TGTGCCAGCAGTTTAGCGAATCAGCCCCAGCATTTT
CDR3 protein: CASSLANQPQHF

D gene: TRBD1
clone size: NA
V gene: TRBV28
J gene: TRBJ2-7
CDR3 DNA: TGTGCCAGCAGTAACCGGGGACAGGGCGCCTACGAGCAGTACTTC
CDR3 protein: CASSNRGQGAYEQYF

D gene: TRBD1
clone size: NA
V gene: TRBV4-1
J gene: TRBJ1-1
CDR3 DNA: TGCGCCAGCAGCTTCGGACAGGGGGGAGAAGCTTTCTTT
CDR3 protein: CASSFGQGGEAFF